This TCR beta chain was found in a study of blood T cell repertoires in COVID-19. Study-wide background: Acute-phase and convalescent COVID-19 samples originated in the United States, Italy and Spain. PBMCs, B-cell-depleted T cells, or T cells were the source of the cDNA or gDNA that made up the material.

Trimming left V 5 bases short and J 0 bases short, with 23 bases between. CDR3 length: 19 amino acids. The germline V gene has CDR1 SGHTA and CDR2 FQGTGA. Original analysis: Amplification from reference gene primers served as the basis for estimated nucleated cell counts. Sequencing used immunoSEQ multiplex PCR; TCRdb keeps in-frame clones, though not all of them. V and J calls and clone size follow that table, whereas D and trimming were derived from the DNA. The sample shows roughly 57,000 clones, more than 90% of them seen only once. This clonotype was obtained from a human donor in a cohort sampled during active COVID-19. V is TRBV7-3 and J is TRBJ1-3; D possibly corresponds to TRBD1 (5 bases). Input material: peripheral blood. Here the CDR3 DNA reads TGTGCCAGCAGCCCGACCAGGGACTTCCCCGTAAGCTCTGGAAACACCATATATTTT. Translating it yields CASSPTRDFPVSSGNTIYF.